The 15 T cell receptor beta chains below come from one sample, sequenced in a study of blood T cell repertoires in COVID-19. The repertoire was sequenced with immunoSEQ multiplex PCR; TCRdb's copy has only in-frame clones and lacks some. The repertoire holds 200,000 to 250,000 clones, approximately 80% seen once, with under 2% in the top ten. The sample taken for sequencing was PBMCs or T cells enriched from blood (not recorded which). The receptor source for this set is a man aged 60 to 75 who had recovered from COVID-19.

This chain connects TRBV10-2 to TRBJ1-2; tentatively, D is TRBD1 (6 bases). This CDR3 has 15 amino acids. V was pared by 4 bases and J by 2 bases, with 14 bases between. Germline values: CDR1 WSHSY, CDR2 SAAADI. CDR3 protein: CASSVLGGTNYGYTF. The CDR3 DNA sequence: TGCGCCAGCAGTGTCTTGGGGGGGACAAACTATGGCTACACCTTC.

The rearrangement uses TRBV11-2 and TRBJ1-5, with TRBD1 matching over 9 bases. The trim removed 5 bases at V and 5 bases at J, leaving 7 bases unmatched. Germline V gene data show CDR1 as SGHAT and CDR2 as FQNNGV. There are 15 residues in the CDR3. CDR3 sequence: CASSKGQGGYQPQHF. The CDR3, as DNA: TGTGCCAGCAGCAAGGGACAGGGTGGGTATCAGCCCCAGCATTTT. The whole variable domain, remainder taken from reference TRBV11-2 and TRBJ1-5, is EAGVAQSPRYKIIEKRQSVAFWCNPISGHATLYWYQQILGQGPKLLIQFQNNGVVDDSQLPKDRFSAERLKGVDSTLKIQPAKLEDSAVYLCASSKGQGGYQPQHFGDGTRLSIL.

This clone has just a few counts. This sequence joins TRBV10-3 and TRBJ1-2; 10 bases are a match to TRBD1. With V trimmed by 3 bases and J by 1 base, 11 bases remained unmatched. The CDR3 consists of 18 residues. CDR1 and CDR2 from the germline V gene are ENHRY and SYGVKD. CDR3 sequence reads: CAISDRGQGILFNYGYTF. CDR3 bases: TGTGCCATCAGTGATCGGGGACAGGGGATTCTCTTTAACTATGGCTACACCTTC.

The chain couples TRBV7-2 to TRBJ2-5; D gene uncertain. In germline, CDR1 is SGHTA, CDR2 FQGNSA. V was shortened by 1 base and J by 2 bases, with 8 bases between the two germline ends. This CDR3 is built from 14 residues. The CDR3 coding sequence is TGTGCCAGCAGCTTAGGTGGTAGACAAGAGACCCAGTACTTC. It encodes CASSLGGRQETQYF.

V and J are TRBV5-1 and TRBJ1-1; D gene ambiguous. The CDR3 consists of 13 residues. Germline V CDR1 and CDR2: SGHRS, YFSETQ. V lost 2 bases and J lost 4, with 9 bases in between. CDR3 in DNA: TGCGCCAGCAGCTTCACAGACACCACTGAAGCTTTCTTT. As protein: CASSFTDTTEAFF.

A single count supports this clone. An end of the junction does not agree with germline; a read error may underlie this. The V gene is TRBV30, the J gene TRBJ2-7; 9 nucleotides agree with TRBD1. The CDR3 runs to 12 residues. Germline CDR1 and CDR2: GTSNPN and SVGIG (reference sequence). For the CDR3, the DNA is TGTGCCTGGAGCTTAAATTCCGGGACAGGGACCTTC. This sequence encodes CAWSLNSGTGTF.

V usage is TRBV7-8 and J usage is TRBJ2-7; TRBD1 might be the D (5 bases). The CDR3 loop spans 14 amino acids. The V end lost 2 bases, the J end lost 3 bases, and 11 bases lay between the germline ends. Germline V gives CDR1 SGHVS, CDR2 FQNEAQ. CDR3 sequence (DNA): TGTGCCAGCAGCTTAATGGACACCCTCTACGAGCAGTACTTC. This encodes CASSLMDTLYEQYF.

The chain is built from TRBV11-3 and TRBJ1-1; D perhaps matches TRBD1 (6 bases). Germline CDR1 reads SGHNT; CDR2 reads YENEEA. V shed 1 base and J shed 0 bases, with 18 bases lying between them. The CDR3 sequence is 18 residues long. CDR3 bases: TGTGCCAGCAGCTTAGCTCGGAGCCCCGACAGGTTGAACACTGAAGCTTTCTTT. Protein sequence: CASSLARSPDRLNTEAFF.

The rearrangement links TRBV5-1 to TRBJ1-2, with D hard to call. Trimming pared 1 base from V and 0 bases from J, leaving 10 bases between. The CDR3 extends over 15 amino acids. The germline CDR1 and CDR2 sequences are SGHRS and YFSETQ. Written as DNA, the CDR3 is TGCGCCAGCAGCTTGAACATAGGAGCTAACTATGGCTACACCTTC. This codes for CASSLNIGANYGYTF.

This clone was found once. The J gene is TRBJ2-7, the V gene TRBV5-1; possibly TRBD1 for D (6 bases). V lost 3 bases, J lost 2 bases, and 12 bases lay in between. The germline gives CDR1 SGHRS, CDR2 YFSETQ. The length of the CDR3 is 14 residues. The chain's CDR3 is CASSSGQNTYEQYF. The CDR3 DNA sequence: TGCGCCAGCAGCTCCGGACAGAACACCTACGAGCAGTACTTC. The full variable domain, in which reference TRBV5-1 and TRBJ2-7 provide the parts outside the CDR3, is KAGVTQTPRYLIKTRGQQVTLSCSPISGHRSVSWYQQTPGQGLQFLFEYFSETQRNKGNFPGRFSGRQFSNSRSEMNVSTLELGDSALYLCASSSGQNTYEQYFGPGTRLTVT.

The rearrangement uses TRBV5-6 and TRBJ1-2, with a weak D call TRBD1 (5 bases). The germline V gene encodes CDR1 SGHDT and CDR2 YYEEEE. V was trimmed by 4 bases and J by 8 bases, leaving 18 bases between them. The CDR3 length is 14 residues. DNA for the CDR3: TGTGCCAGCAGCCGGTATCCAACTAAGGGGGGCTACACCTTC. Amino acids: CASSRYPTKGGYTF.

This chain joins TRBV18 and TRBJ1-2, with 7 positions matching TRBD1. CDR1 KGHSH and CDR2 LQKENI come from the germline V gene. The CDR3 is 14 residues long. Germline trimming cut 3 bases from V and 6 bases from J; bases unmatched to any gene: 7. This chain's CDR3 is CASSPTGIRDGYTF. The CDR3 DNA is TGTGCCAGCTCACCGACAGGGATTCGGGATGGCTACACCTTC.

The chain carries TRBV15 and TRBJ2-7; possible D gene TRBD2, 6 bases. CDR1 LNHNV and CDR2 YYDKDF come from the germline V gene (reference sequence). The CDR3 runs to 12 residues. Deletions cut 6 bases from V and 4 bases from J, with 10 bases between. CDR3 protein: CATSPGGYEQYF. The CDR3 DNA reads as TGTGCCACCAGTCCCGGAGGGTACGAGCAGTACTTC.

The V gene is TRBV12-3 or TRBV12-4, the J gene TRBJ1-1; D remains unclear. Trimming cost V 6 bases and J 1 base, with 6 bases left between them. CDR3 length: 12 residues. CDR3 in DNA: TGTGCCAGCAGAATAGCGAACACTGAAGCTTTCTTT. Its protein is CASRIANTEAFF.

The V call is TRBV4-1, the J call TRBJ2-1; TRBD2 matches 12 bases. Germline-derived CDR1 and CDR2 are MGHRA and YSYEKL. V was clipped by 0 bases and J by 9 bases; unmatched bases: 6. The CDR3 has 16 residues. CDR3 nucleotide sequence: TGCGCCAGCAGCCAAGATTCCCTAGCGGGGGGGCGTGAGCAGTTCTTC. Residues: CASSQDSLAGGREQFF.